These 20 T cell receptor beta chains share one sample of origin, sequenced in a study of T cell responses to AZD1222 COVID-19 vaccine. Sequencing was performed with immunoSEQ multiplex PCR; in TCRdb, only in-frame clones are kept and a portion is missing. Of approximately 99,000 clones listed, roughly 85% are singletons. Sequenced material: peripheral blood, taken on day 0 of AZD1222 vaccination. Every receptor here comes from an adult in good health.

CDR3 in amino acids: CAISETPGTTNTEAFF. The CDR3 coding sequence is TGTGCCATCAGTGAAACACCCGGGACGACAAACACTGAAGCTTTCTTT. This chain uses TRBV10-3 with TRBJ1-1; a weak D match, TRBD1 (5 bases). The CDR3 sequence is 16 residues long. With 3 bases removed from V and 2 bases from J, the gap between germline ends came to 16 bases. In germline, CDR1 is ENHRY, CDR2 SYGVKD.

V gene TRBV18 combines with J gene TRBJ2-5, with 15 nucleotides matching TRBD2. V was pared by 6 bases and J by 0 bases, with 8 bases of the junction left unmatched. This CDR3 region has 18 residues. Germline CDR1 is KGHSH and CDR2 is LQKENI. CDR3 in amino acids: CASSRGLAGGLYQETQYF. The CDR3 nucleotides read TGTGCCAGCTCCAGAGGACTAGCGGGGGGGCTGTACCAAGAGACCCAGTACTTC.

CDR3 loop: CASRQWGVTGELFF. CDR3 coding DNA: TGTGCCAGTAGACAGTGGGGAGTCACCGGGGAGCTGTTTTTT. The V gene is TRBV19, the J gene TRBJ2-2; perhaps TRBD2 as D (5 bases). The CDR3 extends over 14 amino acids. Trimming pared 6 bases from V and 4 bases from J, leaving 12 bases between. Germline V gene data show CDR1 as LNHDA and CDR2 as SQIVND (reference sequence).

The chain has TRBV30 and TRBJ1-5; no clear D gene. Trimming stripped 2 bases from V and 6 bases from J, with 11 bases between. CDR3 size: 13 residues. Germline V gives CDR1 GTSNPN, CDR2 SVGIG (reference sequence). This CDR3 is CAWSTGNTQPQHF. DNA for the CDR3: TGTGCCTGGAGTACCGGGAATACTCAGCCCCAGCATTTT. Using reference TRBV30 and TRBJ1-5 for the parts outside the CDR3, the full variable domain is SQTIHQWPATLVQPVGSPLSLECTVEGTSNPNLYWYRQAAGRGLQLLFYSVGIGQISSEVPQNLSASRPQDRQFILSSKKLLLSDSGFYLCAWSTGNTQPQHFGDGTRLSIL.

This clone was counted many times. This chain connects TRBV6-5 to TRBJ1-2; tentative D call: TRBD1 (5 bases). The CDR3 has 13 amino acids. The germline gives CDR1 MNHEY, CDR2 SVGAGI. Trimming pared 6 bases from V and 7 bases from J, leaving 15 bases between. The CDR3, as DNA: TGTGCCAGCAGCCGGGACGGGGTTGGTGGCTACACCTTC. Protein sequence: CASSRDGVGGYTF.

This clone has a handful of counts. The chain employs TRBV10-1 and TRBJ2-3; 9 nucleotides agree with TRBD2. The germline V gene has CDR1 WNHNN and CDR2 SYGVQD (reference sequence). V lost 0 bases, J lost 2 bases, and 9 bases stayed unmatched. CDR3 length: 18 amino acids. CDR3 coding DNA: TGCGCCAGCAGTGAGTCTGTTAGACTAGCGGAGGACACAGATACGCAGTATTTT. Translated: CASSESVRLAEDTDTQYF.

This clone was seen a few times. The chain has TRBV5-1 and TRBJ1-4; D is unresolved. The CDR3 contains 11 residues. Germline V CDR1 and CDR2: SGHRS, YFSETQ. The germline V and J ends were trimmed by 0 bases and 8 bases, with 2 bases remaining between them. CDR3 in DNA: TGCGCCAGCAGCTTGGACGAAAAACTGTTTTTT. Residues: CASSLDEKLFF.

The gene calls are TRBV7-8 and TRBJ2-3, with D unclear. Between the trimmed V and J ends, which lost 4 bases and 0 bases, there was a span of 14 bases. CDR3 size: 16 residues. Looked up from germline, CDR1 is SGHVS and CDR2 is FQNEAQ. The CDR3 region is CASSSGRLASTDTQYF. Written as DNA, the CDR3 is TGTGCCAGCAGCTCCGGCAGGCTCGCTAGCACAGATACGCAGTATTTT.

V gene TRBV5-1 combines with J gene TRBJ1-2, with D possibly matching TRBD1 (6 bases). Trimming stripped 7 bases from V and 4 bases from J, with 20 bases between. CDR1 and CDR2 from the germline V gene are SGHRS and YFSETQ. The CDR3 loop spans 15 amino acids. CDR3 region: CASGTGGVGVYGYTF. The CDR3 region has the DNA TGCGCCAGCGGCACGGGGGGCGTCGGAGTCTATGGCTACACCTTC.

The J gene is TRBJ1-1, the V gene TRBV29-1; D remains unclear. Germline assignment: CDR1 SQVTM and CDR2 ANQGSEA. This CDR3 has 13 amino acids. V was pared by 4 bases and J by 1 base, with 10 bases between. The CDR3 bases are TGCAGCGTTGGCGAGACGGGGAACACTGAAGCTTTCTTT. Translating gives CSVGETGNTEAFF.

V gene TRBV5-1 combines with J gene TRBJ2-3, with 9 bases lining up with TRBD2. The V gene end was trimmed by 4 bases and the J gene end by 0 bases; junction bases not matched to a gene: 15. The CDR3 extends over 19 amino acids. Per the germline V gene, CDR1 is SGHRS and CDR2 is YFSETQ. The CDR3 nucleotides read TGCGCCAGCAGCCCGGGAGCTAGCGGGGCAATTACTAGCACAGATACGCAGTATTTT. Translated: CASSPGASGAITSTDTQYF.

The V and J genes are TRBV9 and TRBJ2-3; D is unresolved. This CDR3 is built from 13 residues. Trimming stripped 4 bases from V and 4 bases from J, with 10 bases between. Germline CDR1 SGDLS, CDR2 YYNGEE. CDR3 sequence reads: CASSPWSADTQYF. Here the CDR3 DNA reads TGTGCCAGCAGCCCGTGGAGCGCAGATACGCAGTATTTT.

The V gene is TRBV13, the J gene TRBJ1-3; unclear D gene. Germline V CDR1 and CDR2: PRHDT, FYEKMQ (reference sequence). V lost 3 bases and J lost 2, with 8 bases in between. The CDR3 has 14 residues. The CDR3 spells CASSLGKPGNTIYF. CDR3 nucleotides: TGTGCCAGCAGCTTGGGAAAACCTGGAAACACCATATATTTT.

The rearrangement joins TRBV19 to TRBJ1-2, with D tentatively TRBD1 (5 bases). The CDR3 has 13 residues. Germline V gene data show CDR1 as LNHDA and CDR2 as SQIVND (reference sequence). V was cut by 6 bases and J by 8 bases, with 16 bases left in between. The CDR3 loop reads CASSPDRGGGYTF. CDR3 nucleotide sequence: TGTGCCAGTAGCCCCGACAGAGGAGGAGGCTACACCTTC.

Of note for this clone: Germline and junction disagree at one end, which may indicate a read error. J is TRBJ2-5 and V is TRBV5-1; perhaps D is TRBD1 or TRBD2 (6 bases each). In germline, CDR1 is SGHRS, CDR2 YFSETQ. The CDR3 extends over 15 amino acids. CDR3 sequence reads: CASSPEGGRQETQYF. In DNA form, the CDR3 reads TGTGCCAGCAGTCCCGAAGGGGGGCGTCAAGAGACCCAGTACTTC.

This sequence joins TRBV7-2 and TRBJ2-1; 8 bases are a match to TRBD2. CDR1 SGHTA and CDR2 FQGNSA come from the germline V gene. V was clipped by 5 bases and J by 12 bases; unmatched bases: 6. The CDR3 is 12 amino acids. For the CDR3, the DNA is TGTGCCAGCAGCCCGGGCAGCGGGAGGCAGTTCTTC. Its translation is CASSPGSGRQFF.

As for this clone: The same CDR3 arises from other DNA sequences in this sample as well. CDR3 coding DNA: TGCGCCAGCAGCCAAGACAGGGGTCAGCCCCAGCATTTT. It is translated as CASSQDRGQPQHF. V gene TRBV4-3 combines with J gene TRBJ1-5; a possible D gene is TRBD1 (6 bases). This CDR3 region has 13 residues. Per germline, CDR1 LGHNA and CDR2 YSLEER. Trimming stripped 0 bases from V and 6 bases from J, with 6 bases between.

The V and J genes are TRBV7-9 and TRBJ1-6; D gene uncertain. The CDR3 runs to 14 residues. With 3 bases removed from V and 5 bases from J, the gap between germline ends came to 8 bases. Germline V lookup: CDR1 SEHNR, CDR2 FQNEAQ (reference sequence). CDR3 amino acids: CASSFNGDNSPLHF. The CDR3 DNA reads TGTGCCAGCAGCTTTAACGGGGATAATTCACCCCTCCACTTT.

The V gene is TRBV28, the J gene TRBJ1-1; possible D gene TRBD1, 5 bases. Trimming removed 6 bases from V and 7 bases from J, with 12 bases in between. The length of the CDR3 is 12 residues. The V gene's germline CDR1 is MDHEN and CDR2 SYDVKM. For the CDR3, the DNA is TGTGCCAGCAGCCCCCCAGGGTATGAAGCTTTCTTT. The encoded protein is CASSPPGYEAFF.

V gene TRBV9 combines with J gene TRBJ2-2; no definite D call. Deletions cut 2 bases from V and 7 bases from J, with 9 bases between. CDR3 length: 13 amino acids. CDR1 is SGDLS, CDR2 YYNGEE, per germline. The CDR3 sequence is CASSVRSGGELFF. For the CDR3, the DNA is TGTGCCAGCAGCGTTCGGAGTGGCGGGGAGCTGTTTTTT.